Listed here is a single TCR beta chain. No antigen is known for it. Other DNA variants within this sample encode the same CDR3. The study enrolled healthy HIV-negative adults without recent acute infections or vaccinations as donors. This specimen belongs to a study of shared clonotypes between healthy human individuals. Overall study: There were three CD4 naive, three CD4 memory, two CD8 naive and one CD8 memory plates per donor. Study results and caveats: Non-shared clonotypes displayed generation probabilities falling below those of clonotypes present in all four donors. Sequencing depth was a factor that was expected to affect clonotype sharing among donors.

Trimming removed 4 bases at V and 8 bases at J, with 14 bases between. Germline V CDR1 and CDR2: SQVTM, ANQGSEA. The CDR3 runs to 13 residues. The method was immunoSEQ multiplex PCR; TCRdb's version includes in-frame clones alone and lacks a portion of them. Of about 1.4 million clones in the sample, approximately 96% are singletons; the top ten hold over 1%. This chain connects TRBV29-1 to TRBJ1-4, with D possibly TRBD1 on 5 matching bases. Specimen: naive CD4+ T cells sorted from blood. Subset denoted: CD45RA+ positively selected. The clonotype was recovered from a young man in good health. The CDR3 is CSVGSGAGEKLFF. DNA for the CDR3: TGCAGCGTTGGATCCGGGGCAGGGGAAAAACTGTTTTTT.